These T cell receptor beta chains were read from a single sample in a study of breast tumors, draining lymph nodes, adjacent tissues. TCRdb called the multiplex PCR reads again in MiXCR, with one record for every CDR3 protein. The sample holds around 110,000 distinct CDR3 sequences, about 31% seen once. Sequencing was done on a sample of axillary lymph node tissue. The receptors stem from a female donor with breast cancer. Some clones in this sample may be carry-over from other donors' samples. The CDR3 runs from the conserved cysteine through the conserved F or W. The order of the fields is D gene, J gene, clone size, V gene, CDR3 DNA, CDR3 protein. D genes are given only for firm matches. Where a row states a size, it is once, few, many or the class of an expanded clone; other rows omit it.

d_call: TRBD1; j_call: TRBJ1-3; clone_size: .; v_call: TRBV20-1; cdr3_nt: TGCAGTGCTAGTACTCTGACAGGGGGCTCTGGAAACACCATATATTTT; cdr3_aa: CSASTLTGGSGNTIYF
d_call: .; j_call: TRBJ2-3; clone_size: many; v_call: TRBV6-2/TRBV6-3; cdr3_nt: TGTGCCAGCAGCAAAACACAGGGCACAGATACGCAGTATTTT; cdr3_aa: CASSKTQGTDTQYF
d_call: TRBD2; j_call: TRBJ2-7; clone_size: many; v_call: TRBV29-1; cdr3_nt: TGCAGCGTGAGGACTAGCGGGGACTACGAGCAGTACTTC; cdr3_aa: CSVRTSGDYEQYF
d_call: .; j_call: TRBJ2-7; clone_size: many; v_call: TRBV2; cdr3_nt: TGTGCCAGCGGCACCCCGGACAGACTGTACGAGCAGTACTTC; cdr3_aa: CASGTPDRLYEQYF
d_call: TRBD1; j_call: TRBJ2-2; clone_size: .; v_call: TRBV2; cdr3_nt: TGTGCCAGCAGTGTTCGGGACAGGGTCAGCACCGGGGAGCTGTTTTTT; cdr3_aa: CASSVRDRVSTGELFF
d_call: TRBD2; j_call: TRBJ2-7; clone_size: many; v_call: TRBV20-1; cdr3_nt: TGCAGTGCTAGAGATTTGCAGCGGGAGTTCGAGCAGTACTTC; cdr3_aa: CSARDLQREFEQYF
d_call: .; j_call: TRBJ1-2; clone_size: many; v_call: TRBV5-4; cdr3_nt: TGTGCCAGCAGCTTGGCAGGGTCTAACTATGGCTACACCTTC; cdr3_aa: CASSLAGSNYGYTF
d_call: .; j_call: TRBJ1-4; clone_size: .; v_call: TRBV7-9; cdr3_nt: TGTGCCAGCAGCTTAGGTAACAGGGTTAGGCTCTTTAATGAAAAACTGTTTTTT; cdr3_aa: CASSLGNRVRLFNEKLFF
d_call: .; j_call: TRBJ2-5; clone_size: .; v_call: TRBV5-4; cdr3_nt: TGCGCCAGCAGCCAAGACCAGGCACCTCAAGAGACCCAGTACTTC; cdr3_aa: CASSQDQAPQETQYF
d_call: .; j_call: TRBJ2-3; clone_size: .; v_call: TRBV20-1; cdr3_nt: TGCAGTGCTAGGGTCCATAGCGGAGGCGTGGTGGATACGCAGTATTTT; cdr3_aa: CSARVHSGGVVDTQYF
d_call: .; j_call: TRBJ1-2; clone_size: many; v_call: TRBV18; cdr3_nt: TGTGCCAGCTCCGGTATGGCAGTTGATGGCTACACCTTC; cdr3_aa: CASSGMAVDGYTF
d_call: TRBD1; j_call: TRBJ1-2; clone_size: many; v_call: TRBV5-6; cdr3_nt: TGTGCCAGCAGAACCGGGACAGGGGGCTTTGGCTACACCTTC; cdr3_aa: CASRTGTGGFGYTF
d_call: TRBD2; j_call: TRBJ2-3; clone_size: many; v_call: TRBV20-1; cdr3_nt: TGCAGTGCTACCGGGACTAGTCAGCCAGATACGCAGTATTTT; cdr3_aa: CSATGTSQPDTQYF
d_call: TRBD1; j_call: TRBJ2-7; clone_size: many; v_call: TRBV19; cdr3_nt: TGTGCCAGTAGTAGCATGGACAGGACCTACGAGCAGTACTTC; cdr3_aa: CASSSMDRTYEQYF
d_call: .; j_call: TRBJ1-5; clone_size: many; v_call: TRBV19; cdr3_nt: TGTGCCAGTAGCCACCGGTCCGGCAATCAGCCCCAGCATTTT; cdr3_aa: CASSHRSGNQPQHF
d_call: TRBD2; j_call: TRBJ2-3; clone_size: many; v_call: TRBV5-1; cdr3_nt: TGCGCCAGCGGACCGACTAGCGGAGATACGCAGTATTTT; cdr3_aa: CASGPTSGDTQYF
d_call: TRBD2; j_call: TRBJ2-1; clone_size: many; v_call: TRBV20-1; cdr3_nt: TGCAGTGCTATCCTAGCGGGAGCCCAGACGTTTTACAATGAGCAGTTCTTC; cdr3_aa: CSAILAGAQTFYNEQFF
d_call: TRBD1; j_call: TRBJ2-7; clone_size: many; v_call: TRBV28; cdr3_nt: TGTGCCAGCAGTTTATGGGACAGGGGGCCCGAGCAGTACTTC; cdr3_aa: CASSLWDRGPEQYF
d_call: .; j_call: TRBJ2-5; clone_size: .; v_call: TRBV7-2; cdr3_nt: TGTGCCAGCATCTTACATTCGAAGACCCAGTACTTC; cdr3_aa: CASILHSKTQYF
d_call: .; j_call: TRBJ2-7; clone_size: many; v_call: TRBV28; cdr3_nt: TGTGCCAGCAGTCCCAGACTCTTCTACGAGCAGTACTTC; cdr3_aa: CASSPRLFYEQYF
d_call: TRBD2; j_call: TRBJ2-3; clone_size: many; v_call: TRBV7-2; cdr3_nt: TGTGCCAGCAGCTTAGTGGTTAGCGGGGGGGCGACAGATACGCAGTATTTT; cdr3_aa: CASSLVVSGGATDTQYF
d_call: .; j_call: TRBJ1-5; clone_size: .; v_call: TRBV7-6; cdr3_nt: TGTGCCAGCAGCCCTCGGACGGGGGGTCACGAGCATTTT; cdr3_aa: CASSPRTGGHEHF
d_call: TRBD2; j_call: TRBJ2-1; clone_size: .; v_call: TRBV12-3/TRBV12-4; cdr3_nt: TGTGCCAGCAGTTTAACTAGCGGCCACAATGAGCAGTTCTTC; cdr3_aa: CASSLTSGHNEQFF
d_call: .; j_call: TRBJ2-7; clone_size: .; v_call: TRBV14; cdr3_nt: TGTGCCAGCAGCCAAACTTCCGCGCAGTACTTC; cdr3_aa: CASSQTSAQYF